Presented here are 28 T cell receptor beta chains from one specimen sequenced in a study of cytomegalovirus exposure and HLA in healthy donors. PCR was performed using 60 Vbeta and 13 Jbeta primers. The table came from immunoSEQ multiplex PCR; TCRdb's copy has only in-frame clones and leaves some out. The sample lists around 130,000 clones, less than 75% occurring once. Specimen: PBMCs. The receptors stem from a woman between 40 and 55 years old in good health and CMV-seropositive.

The chain combines TRBV5-1 with TRBJ2-3, with 7 bases matching TRBD1. The trim removed 3 bases at V and 0 bases at J, leaving 4 bases unmatched. The CDR3 is made up of 15 amino acids. Germline V gives CDR1 SGHRS, CDR2 YFSETQ. Written as DNA, the CDR3 is TGCGCCAGCAGCTCCCGGACAGGAAGCACAGATACGCAGTATTTT. This encodes CASSSRTGSTDTQYF.

The J gene is TRBJ1-1, the V gene TRBV18; D remains ambiguous. Trimming stripped 6 bases from V and 0 bases from J, with 11 bases between. There are 14 residues in the CDR3. Germline values: CDR1 KGHSH, CDR2 LQKENI. The CDR3, as DNA: TGTGCCAGCTCTCCAGGCTCATTGAACACTGAAGCTTTCTTT. Its protein is CASSPGSLNTEAFF.

V gene TRBV11-3 combines with J gene TRBJ2-7; D gene ambiguous. Germline values: CDR1 SGHNT, CDR2 YENEEA. Trimming took off 5 bases at V and 3 bases at J, with 5 bases between the two ends. This CDR3 has 11 amino acids. CDR3 coding DNA: TGTGCCAGCAGCAGGAGCTACGAGCAGTACTTC. Its protein is CASSRSYEQYF.

V and J are TRBV18 and TRBJ2-2; D is possibly TRBD2 (5 bases). CDR1 is KGHSH and CDR2 is LQKENI in the germline V gene. The CDR3 is 15 amino acids. The V end was cut by 2 bases, the J end by 3 bases, with 10 bases between. The CDR3 bases are TGTGCCAGCTCACCAAGACTACCTGACACCGGGGAGCTGTTTTTT. This encodes CASSPRLPDTGELFF.

The chain joins TRBV28 to TRBJ2-5; the match to TRBD1 covers 11 bases. V dropped 6 bases and J dropped 3; count of bases not matched to a gene: 9. The germline gives CDR1 MDHEN, CDR2 SYDVKM. This CDR3 is 16 amino acids long. CDR3 amino acids: CASRLDRGPGEETQYF. CDR3 bases: TGTGCCAGCAGACTGGACAGGGGGCCGGGGGAAGAGACCCAGTACTTC.

This chain joins TRBV10-3 and TRBJ2-7; possibly TRBD2 for D (5 bases). The germline V gene has CDR1 ENHRY and CDR2 SYGVKD. The V end lost 4 bases, the J end lost 5 bases, and 9 bases lay between the germline ends. The CDR3 has 12 amino acids. DNA of the CDR3: TGTGCCATCAGTGTAGCGCGGGACGAGCAGTACTTC. This codes for CAISVARDEQYF.

The V call is TRBV5-4, the J call TRBJ2-5, with 8 positions matching TRBD2. This CDR3 is built from 14 residues. Germline lookup yields CDR1 SGHNT and CDR2 YYREEE (reference sequence). Trimming took 3 bases from V and 4 from J; bases not matched to a gene: 5. CDR3 nucleotide sequence: TGTGCCAGCAGCTATGCCGCGGGAGGAGAGACCCAGTACTTC. It encodes CASSYAAGGETQYF.

The chain has TRBV7-9 and TRBJ1-2; 7 bases fit TRBD1. This CDR3 has 16 residues. In germline, CDR1 is SEHNR, CDR2 FQNEAQ (reference sequence). V lost 2 bases to trimming and J lost 5 bases; unmatched junction nucleotides: 11. In DNA, the CDR3 is TGTGCCAGCAGCTTAAGAAATGGGGACAGCGTTTATGGCTACACCTTC. This codes for CASSLRNGDSVYGYTF.

CDR3 sequence: CASREQGGGQPQHF. CDR3 DNA: TGTGCCAGCAGGGAACAGGGGGGAGGTCAGCCCCAGCATTTT. The chain carries TRBV6-1 and TRBJ1-5; 8 bases match TRBD1. CDR1 MNHNS and CDR2 SASEGT come from the germline V gene. With 6 bases clipped from V and 6 bases from J, the junction kept 7 bases outside the gene matches. CDR3 length: 14 amino acids.

The V call is TRBV7-3, the J call TRBJ2-1; 12 bases are a match to TRBD1. The length of the CDR3 is 15 residues. J gave up 6 bases and V 3 bases, and 3 bases lay outside the gene matches. Germline V CDR1 and CDR2: SGHTA, FQGTGA. CDR3 sequence (DNA): TGTGCCAGCAGCTTTCCGGGACAGGGGGCCAATGAGCAGTTCTTC. Amino acid sequence: CASSFPGQGANEQFF. The full variable domain, in which reference TRBV7-3 and TRBJ2-1 provide the parts outside the CDR3, is GAGVSQTPSNKVTEKGKYVELRCDPISGHTALYWYRQSLGQGPEFLIYFQGTGAADDSGLPNDRFFAVRPEGSVSTLKIQRTERGDSAVYLCASSFPGQGANEQFFGPGTRLTVL.

This sequence joins TRBV10-3 and TRBJ1-4; D not resolved. With 6 bases removed from V and 8 bases from J, the gap between germline ends came to 13 bases. Germline lookup yields CDR1 ENHRY and CDR2 SYGVKD. CDR3 length: 13 amino acids. The CDR3 region has the DNA TGTGCCATCAGAGGAAACGGCGGGGAAAAACTGTTTTTT. The encoded protein is CAIRGNGGEKLFF.

The chain employs TRBV19 and TRBJ2-7, with TRBD2 identical over 7 bases. Germline V gene lookup returns CDR1 LNHDA and CDR2 SQIVND (reference sequence). The V gene end was trimmed by 2 bases and the J gene end by 4 bases; junction bases not matched to a gene: 5. The CDR3 spans 14 residues. This chain's CDR3 is CASSIPGGRYEQYF. The CDR3 DNA sequence: TGTGCCAGTAGTATACCGGGAGGACGTTACGAGCAGTACTTC.

This sequence joins TRBV4-2 and TRBJ1-2, with 7 positions matching TRBD1. V shed 3 bases, J shed 3 bases, and the junction held 7 bases outside the gene matches. Germline CDR1 and CDR2: LGHNA and YNFKEQ. The CDR3 has 15 residues. In DNA form, the CDR3 reads TGTGCCAGCAGCCACCCCAAGGGGGCTGACTATGGCTACACCTTC. Protein sequence: CASSHPKGADYGYTF.

In regard to this clone: At one of its ends the junction is not consistent with the germline gene, which may arise from a read error. The DNA of the CDR3 is TGTTCCAGCAGCCCCTGGACTAGCGGGGGGATTAAGTATGAGCAGTTCTTC. Amino acids: CSSSPWTSGGIKYEQFF. V gene TRBV7-9 combines with J gene TRBJ2-1; 14 nucleotides align to TRBD2. This CDR3 is built from 17 residues. In germline, CDR1 is SEHNR, CDR2 FQNEAQ (reference sequence).

The chain combines TRBV28 with TRBJ1-1; D remains unclear. Germline V gene data show CDR1 as MDHEN and CDR2 as SYDVKM. Trimming shortened V by 2 bases and J by 3 bases, and 13 bases separated the two germline ends. This CDR3 contains 15 residues. In DNA form, the CDR3 reads TGTGCCAGCAGTTTAAGACTTGCAGAAGACACTGAAGCTTTCTTT. Translation: CASSLRLAEDTEAFF. Full variable domain (outside the CDR3, taken from reference TRBV28 and TRBJ1-1): DVKVTQSSRYLVKRTGEKVFLECVQDMDHENMFWYRQDPGLGLRLIYFSYDVKMKEKGDIPEGYSVSREKKERFSLILESASTNQTSMYLCASSLRLAEDTEAFFGQGTRLTVV.

The CDR3 reads CASSPRTSAYNEQFF. In DNA form, the CDR3 reads TGTGCCAGCAGCCCACGGACTAGCGCCTACAATGAGCAGTTCTTC. The rearrangement uses TRBV7-2 and TRBJ2-1, with 9 bases fitting TRBD2. Germline V gives CDR1 SGHTA, CDR2 FQGNSA. V trimming: 5 bases; J trimming: 2 bases; junction bases outside the gene matches: 4. The CDR3 consists of 15 residues.

This clone was seen a handful of times. The chain is built from TRBV27 and TRBJ2-7; D gene uncertain. The CDR3 covers 15 residues. Germline V gives CDR1 MNHEY, CDR2 SMNVEV (reference sequence). The germline V and J ends were trimmed by 5 bases and 7 bases, with 21 bases remaining between them. Written as DNA, the CDR3 is TGTGCCAGCAGTCCCCAATGGTCCTTTGCGTGGGAGCAGTACTTC. Translating it yields CASSPQWSFAWEQYF.

The rearrangement joins TRBV7-3 to TRBJ2-7; 10 positions agree with TRBD1. The germline gives CDR1 SGHTA, CDR2 FQGTGA. This CDR3 has 15 amino acids. Trimming removed 8 bases from V and 1 base from J; junction bases left unmatched: 8. This CDR3 is CASSFWDRGSYEQYF. DNA for the CDR3: TGTGCCAGCTCTTTCTGGGACAGGGGTTCCTACGAGCAGTACTTC.

V gene TRBV5-1 combines with J gene TRBJ2-1; 7 nucleotides match TRBD1. CDR1 and CDR2 (germline): SGHRS, YFSETQ. CDR3 length: 15 amino acids. V dropped 2 bases and J dropped 3; count of bases not matched to a gene: 5. The CDR3 sequence is CASSLGTGDYNEQFF. In nucleotides, the CDR3 is TGCGCCAGCAGCTTAGGTACAGGGGACTACAATGAGCAGTTCTTC.

The genes are TRBV5-6 and TRBJ2-7; 7 nucleotides match TRBD1. With V trimmed by 5 bases and J by 3 bases, 11 bases remained unmatched. Germline lookup yields CDR1 SGHDT and CDR2 YYEEEE. The CDR3 has 15 residues. The CDR3 DNA is TGTGCCAGCAGAGAGAGGACAGGTCTTAACTACGAGCAGTACTTC. Its translation: CASRERTGLNYEQYF.

The J gene is TRBJ1-3, the V gene TRBV18; the match to TRBD1 covers 7 bases. Germline V gene lookup returns CDR1 KGHSH and CDR2 LQKENI. V lost 0 bases to trimming and J lost 1 base; unmatched junction nucleotides: 3. The CDR3 spans 16 residues. The CDR3 loop is CASSPPGTVSGNTIYF. Here the CDR3 DNA reads TGTGCCAGCTCACCACCTGGGACAGTTTCTGGAAACACCATATATTTT.

V usage is TRBV5-8 and J usage is TRBJ2-6; D possibly corresponds to TRBD1 (5 bases). The V and J ends lost 3 bases and 2 bases respectively, with 9 bases between them. The CDR3 covers 15 residues. The germline V gene encodes CDR1 SGHTS and CDR2 YDEGEE. The CDR3 DNA sequence: TGTGCCAGCAGCTCCGACAGACCTGGGGCCAACGTCCTGACTTTC. Translating it yields CASSSDRPGANVLTF.

This clone was seen a handful of times. This sample includes further DNA sequences coding for the same CDR3. The chain combines TRBV30 with TRBJ1-6; 9 bases match TRBD1. The J segment lost 8 bases and the V segment lost 2 bases, leaving 1 base of the junction unmatched. This CDR3 has 13 amino acids. Germline CDR1 is GTSNPN and CDR2 is SVGIG (reference sequence). The CDR3 DNA is TGTGCCTGGAGTCGGGACAGGGATTCACCCCTCCACTTT. Its translation is CAWSRDRDSPLHF.

The J gene is TRBJ1-2, the V gene TRBV30, with a weak D call TRBD1 (5 bases). Germline values: CDR1 GTSNPN, CDR2 SVGIG (reference sequence). V lost 1 base, J lost 8 bases, and 20 bases lay in between. CDR3 length: 15 amino acids. The DNA for the CDR3 is TGTGCCTGGAGTGACCCCGGACAAGCGAAATACGGCTACACCTTC. Translation gives CAWSDPGQAKYGYTF.

The chain uses TRBV5-6 and TRBJ2-7, with 12 nucleotides matching TRBD2. The CDR3 is made up of 15 amino acids. CDR1 SGHDT and CDR2 YYEEEE come from the germline V gene. The V gene end was trimmed by 3 bases and the J gene end by 3 bases; junction bases not matched to a gene: 4. The CDR3 sequence is CASSYAGLAGYEQYF. The CDR3 DNA sequence: TGTGCCAGCAGCTACGCGGGACTAGCGGGCTACGAGCAGTACTTC.

This clone showed up just once. The CDR3, as DNA: TGTGCCAGCAGTTACGGATTAGCGGGGGGCGACAATGAGCAGTTCTTC. Translated, it gives CASSYGLAGGDNEQFF. The rearrangement links TRBV6-5 to TRBJ2-1, with 10 bases fitting TRBD2. The CDR3 loop spans 16 amino acids. CDR1 is MNHEY, CDR2 SVGAGI, per germline. With V trimmed by 2 bases and J by 5 bases, 6 bases remained unmatched.

This clone showed up just a few times. The V gene is TRBV9, the J gene TRBJ1-5; D gene ambiguous. The CDR3 covers 13 residues. V shed 4 bases and J shed 7 bases, with 12 bases lying between them. The germline V gene encodes CDR1 SGDLS and CDR2 YYNGEE. For the CDR3, the DNA is TGTGCCAGCAGCTCCATTCTAGGACAGCCCCAGCATTTT. Translated, it gives CASSSILGQPQHF.

The rearrangement links TRBV7-6 to TRBJ2-3; TRBD1 matches at 10 bases. V shed 1 base and J 3 bases; nucleotides not matched to a gene: 4. The germline V gene encodes CDR1 SGHVS and CDR2 FNYEAQ. This CDR3 has 16 residues. CDR3 DNA: TGTGCCAGCAGCTTAGGAGACAGGGGGCGGACAGATACGCAGTATTTT. This sequence encodes CASSLGDRGRTDTQYF.